Sequencing of this TCR beta chain was carried out in a study of response to subunit inactivated influenza vaccine. The study's findings and limits: After each seasonal influenza vaccination, few new T cells are recruited, the authors suggested.

In its sample, this clonotype was seen many times. What it binds is unknown. MiXCR was run by TCRdb on the RT-PCR reads, yielding one entry per CDR3 protein. The sample yields about 180,000 distinct CDR3 sequences, around 9% seen once. The receptor's source is a man in his fifties or sixties who received an inactivated influenza vaccine. The starting material was non-naive T cells sorted from PBMCs, obtained on the day of vaccination.

The CDR3 sequence is CSAAPATGDYEQYF. CDR3 coding DNA: TGCAGTGCTGCCCCGGCGACAGGGGACTACGAGCAGTACTTC. The chain is built from TRBV20-1 and TRBJ2-7; 8 positions agree with TRBD1. Unmatched junction bases numbered 9, after V lost 5 bases and J lost 3 bases. This CDR3 has 14 amino acids. The germline gives CDR1 DFQATT, CDR2 SNEGSKA (reference sequence).